This is a list of T cell receptor beta chains from one sample in a study of T-cell memory formation after mild COVID-19. TCRdb itself ran the 5' RACE reads through MiXCR, one entry per CDR3 protein. Seen here are approximately 170,000 distinct CDR3 sequences, approximately 13% observed once, and the top ten hold approximately 3.6%. The specimen was PBMCs or a T cell subset sorted from them (not recorded which). The receptors were gathered from a man between 18 and 29 years old who had mild COVID-19 (a few samples of this study predate the infection). Cell type and time point are not known. Both conserved end residues are part of each CDR3. The D gene is left open where the match is weak. Not every row has a clone size; where given, it reads once, few, many or a size class.

v_gene	d_gene	abundance	j_gene	CDR3nt	CDR3aa
TRBV20-1	TRBD2	.	TRBJ2-2	TGCAGTGCTGAGACTAGCGCCACCGGGGAGCTGTTTTTT	CSAETSATGELFF
TRBV7-9	TRBD2	few	TRBJ2-3	TGTGCCAGCAGCTCCCAGGGACTAGCGGTGGCAGGGGATACGCAGTATTTT	CASSSQGLAVAGDTQYF
TRBV19	.	.	TRBJ2-3	TGTGCCAGTAGGCCGGGCAGGGGAGGAACAGATACGCAGTATTTT	CASRPGRGGTDTQYF
TRBV4-1	.	many	TRBJ1-6	TGCGCCAGCAGCCAAGCGGGTTTAAATAATTCACCCCTCCACTTT	CASSQAGLNNSPLHF
TRBV27	.	.	TRBJ1-1	TGCACCAGCACCGACACTGAAGCTTTCTTT	CTSTDTEAFF
TRBV20-1	.	.	TRBJ2-3	TGCAGTGCGCGACGGGGGCCCCCAGATACGCAGTATTTT	CSARRGPPDTQYF
TRBV12-3/TRBV12-4	.	.	TRBJ1-6	TGTGCCAGCAGCATAGGGGGGTATAATTCACCCCTCCACTTT	CASSIGGYNSPLHF
TRBV5-1	.	few	TRBJ1-2	TGCGCCAGCAGCTTGCCGGGGACTAGGGGTGGCTACACCTTC	CASSLPGTRGGYTF
TRBV7-2	TRBD1	few	TRBJ1-4	TGTGCCAGCAGGGAGACAGGGGTGGGTGAAAAACTGTTTTTT	CASRETGVGEKLFF
TRBV7-2	TRBD1	.	TRBJ2-7	TGTGCCAGCAGCTTAAGTTACTCCGGGACAGTATCCTACGAGCAGTACTTC	CASSLSYSGTVSYEQYF
TRBV5-1	TRBD2	many	TRBJ2-3	TGCGCCAGCAGCGGGACTAGCGGGAGCACAGATACGCAGTATTTT	CASSGTSGSTDTQYF
TRBV4-2	TRBD2	few	TRBJ2-3	TGTGCCAGCAGCCAAGAGGTGGCGGGGGGGCCGGGCGCAGATACGCAGTATTTT	CASSQEVAGGPGADTQYF
TRBV7-9	.	many	TRBJ2-6	TGTGCCAGCAGATCAAGGCAGGGCTCTGGGGCCAACGTCCTGACTTTC	CASRSRQGSGANVLTF
TRBV7-2	.	.	TRBJ2-5	TGTGCCAGCAGCTTAGTTGGAGGGCAAACGATAGCAGCCCAGTACTTC	CASSLVGGQTIAAQYF
TRBV5-1	.	many	TRBJ2-1	TGCGCCAGCAGCTTGGTGCCCGGTAGCTCCTACAATGAGCAGTTCTTC	CASSLVPGSSYNEQFF
TRBV7-8	.	.	TRBJ2-2	TGTGCCAGCAGCCCCTGGAGCCGAAACACCGGGGAGCTGTTTTTT	CASSPWSRNTGELFF
TRBV5-5	.	many	TRBJ2-3	TGTGCCAGCAGCTTCGGACTCACAGATACGCAGTATTTT	CASSFGLTDTQYF
TRBV4-2	TRBD2	.	TRBJ2-2	TGTGCCAGCAGCCAAGTCCCTCCTAGCGGGGGGGCCAAGGGGGAGCTGTTTTTT	CASSQVPPSGGAKGELFF
TRBV14	TRBD2	few	TRBJ2-3	TGTGCCAGCGGCGTAGCGGGGGGCCTCTCAGATACGCAGTATTTT	CASGVAGGLSDTQYF
TRBV5-4	TRBD1	.	TRBJ1-2	TGTGCCAGCAGTCGGCCGGGACAGGGGGACTATGGCTACACCTTC	CASSRPGQGDYGYTF
TRBV25-1	.	.	TRBJ2-1	TGTGCCAGCAGTGACGGGCTCAATGAGCAGTTCTTC	CASSDGLNEQFF
TRBV29-1	TRBD1	.	TRBJ2-5	TGCAGCACCAACAGGGGGACTGGTGAGACCCAGTACTTC	CSTNRGTGETQYF
TRBV7-9	TRBD1	many	TRBJ1-1	TGTGCCAGCAGCTTACGAGGACAGGGGAACACTGAAGCTTTCTTT	CASSLRGQGNTEAFF
TRBV20-1	TRBD1	few	TRBJ2-5	TGCAGTGCTCCGACAGGGGGCACGAAGACCCAGTACTTC	CSAPTGGTKTQYF
TRBV14	.	.	TRBJ1-4	TGTGCCAGCAGCCAGGCCTACGGGCGGTCCAGGGCAACTAATGAAAAACTGTTTTTT	CASSQAYGRSRATNEKLFF
TRBV4-1	.	.	TRBJ2-1	TGCGCCAGCAGCCAACCGGGGGATAGGGAGTTCTTC	CASSQPGDREFF
TRBV21-1	.	.	TRBJ1-1	TGTGCCAGGAGAGGAGCTTTCTTT	CARRGAFF
TRBV13	.	few	TRBJ1-2	TGTGCCAGCAGCCGAGACAGGACCTATGGCTACACCTTC	CASSRDRTYGYTF
TRBV7-2	.	.	TRBJ1-4	TGTGCCAGCAGCCCCTGGGGGGGCTACAGGGAAAAACTGTTTTTT	CASSPWGGYREKLFF
TRBV19	.	.	TRBJ1-5	TGTGCCAGTAGTGACAGGTTAAATCAGCCCCAGCATTTT	CASSDRLNQPQHF
TRBV4-1	TRBD2	.	TRBJ2-3	TGCGCCAGCAGCCGACTAGCGGGGGCCACGGGTACGCAGTATTTT	CASSRLAGATGTQYF
TRBV3-1	.	few	TRBJ2-5	TGTGCCAGCAGCACACCCCGGGCGTCGGCAGAGACCCAGTACTTC	CASSTPRASAETQYF
TRBV7-2	TRBD1	few	TRBJ2-1	TGTGCCAGCAGTCAGGACAGGGACGATGAGCAGTTCTTC	CASSQDRDDEQFF
TRBV20-1	.	.	TRBJ2-5	TGCAGTGCTAGAGGGGCAACGGGACTTCAAGAGACCCAGTACTTC	CSARGATGLQETQYF
TRBV20-1	.	.	TRBJ2-3	TGCAGTGCTTCGGACCGAGCTCACACAGATACGCAGTATTTT	CSASDRAHTDTQYF
TRBV4-2	.	.	TRBJ2-2	TGTGCCAGCAGCCTTCACGGGACTTCGAACACCGGGGAGCTGTTTTTT	CASSLHGTSNTGELFF
TRBV12-3/TRBV12-4	TRBD1	.	TRBJ1-4	TGTGCCAGCAGACAGGGGGCTAATGAAAAACTGTTTTTT	CASRQGANEKLFF
TRBV6-2/TRBV6-3	.	few	TRBJ2-7	TGTGCCAGCAGTTTCGCCGGGACACACTCCTACGAGCAGTACTTC	CASSFAGTHSYEQYF
TRBV7-3	.	.	TRBJ2-5	TGTGCCAGCAGCTTAAGCAGGGAGGAGACCCAGTACTTC	CASSLSREETQYF
TRBV4-1	.	.	TRBJ1-5	TGCGCCAGCAGCCAAGCCGGTAGCAATCAGCCCCAGCATTTT	CASSQAGSNQPQHF
TRBV12-3/TRBV12-4	.	many	TRBJ1-4	TGTGCCAGCAATGGGGGTCCTAATGAAAAACTGTTTTTT	CASNGGPNEKLFF
TRBV27	.	.	TRBJ1-5	TGTGCCAGCAGCCGAACCCAGAGCGGCCAGCCCCAGCATTTT	CASSRTQSGQPQHF
TRBV10-3	TRBD2	few	TRBJ2-1	TGTGCCATCAGTGAGTCGGGCGGGGGGGCCGTCGACGAGCAGTTCTTC	CAISESGGGAVDEQFF
TRBV7-3	.	few	TRBJ2-7	TGTGCCAGCAGCCCTGGGGGGGCGAGCTACGAGCAGTACTTC	CASSPGGASYEQYF
TRBV27	.	.	TRBJ2-5	TGTGCCAGCAGTTTTGACCCTTACTCCGAGACCCAGTACTTC	CASSFDPYSETQYF
TRBV7-8	.	.	TRBJ2-1	TGTGCCAGCAGCTTAGGCAGGGAGGATGAGCAGTTCTTC	CASSLGREDEQFF
TRBV12-3/TRBV12-4	.	.	TRBJ1-1	TGTGCCAGCAGTTTAGGGGAGACCGAAGCTTTCTTT	CASSLGETEAFF
TRBV12-3/TRBV12-4	.	.	TRBJ1-3	TGTGCCAGCGCCTCGGCGGGGGACCTATCTGGAAACACCATATATTTT	CASASAGDLSGNTIYF
TRBV24-1	.	.	TRBJ2-5	TGTGCCACCAGTGATTTGCATATAAAGGGAAGAGAGACCCAGTACTTC	CATSDLHIKGRETQYF
TRBV5-1	.	many	TRBJ2-5	TGCGCCAGCAGCTTGGGGGAGTCGGAGACCCAGTACTTC	CASSLGESETQYF
TRBV29-1	.	.	TRBJ2-5	TGCAGCGTTGATGGGGGAGGGGGCCAGTACTTC	CSVDGGGGQYF
TRBV20-1	TRBD2	.	TRBJ2-3	TGCAGTGCTACCCCGAGGACTAGCGGTAGTACGCAGTATTTT	CSATPRTSGSTQYF
TRBV4-1	.	.	TRBJ1-6	TGCGCCAGCAGCCTTCAGGCTTCTAATTCACCCCTCCACTTT	CASSLQASNSPLHF